This T cell receptor (beta chain) came from a study of TIL therapy for anti-PD-1-resistant metastatic lung cancer (dated by TCRdb to the early 2020s). Background on the whole study: Tumors were collected before any PD-1/PD-L1 blockade, after which patients were given nivolumab, and patients who progressed were given lymphodepletion, an infusion of expanded TIL and IL-2. T cell receptor beta sequencing of tumor and peripheral blood served to follow clonotypes across the tumor, the expanded TIL product, and serial blood samples. Most of the cohort had lung adenocarcinoma, including a few EGFR-mutant tumors and two ALK-rearranged tumors, and half of the patients were either current or former smokers. Enrolled patients had a median age of roughly 50 years (range roughly 35-85) and a median tumor PD-L1 proportion score of about 5.9%. A median non-synonymous tumor mutation burden of about 1.6 mutations per megabase was determined across the cohort by whole-exome sequencing. The full study reports these points: The baseline peripheral repertoire was partially replaced by infused TIL clonotypes, which then decayed over months, and no apparent association between persistence and response was found. The study protocol defined all tumor marker inferences as exploratory. The cohort was highly selected, including more treatment-naive, never-smoker and oncogene-addicted patients than is typical, which limits generalizability.

Worth noting for this clone: The antigen it recognizes is unknown. Base qualities are not provided; no much larger clone lies one nucleotide away.

TCR beta CDR3 regions were amplified from genomic DNA with the immunoSEQ v3 hsTCRB kit using bias-controlled multiplex PCR. The TCR libraries were sequenced on an Illumina NextSeq 500 to 2 million to 2.5 million read pairs for survey level or about 5-6.5 million read pairs for deep level. The source study handled its data this way. V, D and J genes were assigned, non-productive sequences were removed, and clonality was reported by immunoSEQ Analyzer software. Repertoires were compared using productive Simpson clonality and Morisita overlap index of productive TRB rearrangements between infused TIL and blood. The absolute count of a clonotype in blood was estimated by multiplying the lymphocyte count by the CD3+ fraction and by the productive frequency of the clone. As stored in TCRdb, this immuneACCESS dataset retains in-frame rearrangements with V and J assigned. A fraction of the clones does not appear; measured against another copy, unresolved V genes explain less than half of the discrepancy, and the remainder lacks a known reason. D and trimming come from the DNA, and the V and J calls and clone size come from that table. Within this sample are roughly 57,000 clones, with about 81% of them counted one time only. The top ten clones comprise 2.9% of the sample.

V drops 6 bases and J drops 5 bases, leaving 12 bases in between. The CDR3, cysteine through phenylalanine, is 13 amino acids long. The retained sequence is limited to the CDR3, 39 bases, with the frame set at the first base. CDR1 and CDR2 (SEHNR, FQNEAQ) derive from the germline V gene (reference sequence). The time point label here, explained by the study, means: pre-treatment sample, taken before nivolumab and TIL therapy. A phase I trial run at two centers enrolled adults with stage 4 NSCLC between late 2017 and early 2020. The samples were obtained from a phase I trial that was single-arm and open-label and tested tumor-infiltrating lymphocyte therapy combined with nivolumab in advanced non-small cell lung cancer. Blood mononuclear cells from EDTA tubes were separated on a Ficoll gradient and snap-frozen as pellets, and DNA was extracted from the cells using a Qiagen mini-prep kit.

The TCR sequence derives from a person aged 25 to 85 with non-small cell lung cancer. The chain links TRBV7-9 with TRBJ2-3, with no D gene named confidently. The material sequenced was blood, taken at baseline. CDR3 protein: CASSPAPVDTQYF. The DNA is TGTGCCAGCAGTCCAGCCCCCGTAGATACGCAGTATTTT.